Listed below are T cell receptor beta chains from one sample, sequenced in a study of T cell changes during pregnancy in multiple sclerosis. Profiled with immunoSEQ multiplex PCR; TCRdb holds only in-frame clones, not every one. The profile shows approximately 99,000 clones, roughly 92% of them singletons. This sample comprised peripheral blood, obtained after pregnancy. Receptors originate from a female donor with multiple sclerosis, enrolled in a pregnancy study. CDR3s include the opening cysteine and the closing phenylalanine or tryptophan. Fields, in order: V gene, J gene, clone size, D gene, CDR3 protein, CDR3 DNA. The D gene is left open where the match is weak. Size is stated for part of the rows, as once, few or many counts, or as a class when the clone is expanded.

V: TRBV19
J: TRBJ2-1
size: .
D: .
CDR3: CASSMSGSYNEQFF
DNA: TGTGCCAGTAGCATGAGCGGCTCCTACAATGAGCAGTTCTTC

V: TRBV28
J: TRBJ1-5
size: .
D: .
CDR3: CASSFSDQPQHF
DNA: TGTGCCAGCAGTTTCTCCGATCAGCCCCAGCATTTT

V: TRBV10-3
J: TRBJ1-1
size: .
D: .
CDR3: CAISEEVGNTEAFF
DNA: TGTGCCATCAGTGAGGAGGTAGGGAACACTGAAGCTTTCTTT

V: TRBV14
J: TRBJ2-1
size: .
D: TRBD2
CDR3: CASSQRTSGYNEQFF
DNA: TGTGCCAGCAGCCAAAGGACTAGCGGCTACAATGAGCAGTTCTTC

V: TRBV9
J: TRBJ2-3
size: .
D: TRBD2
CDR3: CASSVGMTSGTDTQYF
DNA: TGTGCCAGCAGCGTAGGGATGACTAGCGGCACAGATACGCAGTATTTT

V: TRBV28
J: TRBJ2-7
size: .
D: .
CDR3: CASSPTGDPMGQYF
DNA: TGTGCCAGCAGCCCCACGGGGGACCCGATGGGGCAGTACTTC

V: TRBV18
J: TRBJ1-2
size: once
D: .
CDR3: CASSPPTGALYGYTF
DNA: TGTGCCAGCTCACCGCCGACAGGAGCGCTCTATGGCTACACCTTC

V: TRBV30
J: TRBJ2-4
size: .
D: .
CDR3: CAWSPGLRAKNIQYF
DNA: TGTGCCTGGAGTCCGGGACTCCGAGCCAAAAACATTCAGTACTTC

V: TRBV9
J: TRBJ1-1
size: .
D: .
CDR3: CASSVGTGNTEAFF
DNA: TGTGCCAGCAGCGTAGGCACCGGGAACACTGAAGCTTTCTTT

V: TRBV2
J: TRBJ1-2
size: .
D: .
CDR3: CASSDTRSREEGYTF
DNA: TGTGCCAGCAGTGACACGCGATCGAGGGAGGAGGGCTACACCTTC

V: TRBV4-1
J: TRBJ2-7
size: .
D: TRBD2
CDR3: CASSQASGLAGVGYEQYF
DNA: TGCGCCAGCAGCCAAGCGTCTGGACTAGCGGGAGTCGGTTACGAGCAGTACTTC

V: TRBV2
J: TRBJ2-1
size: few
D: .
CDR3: CASSELGARRGQFF
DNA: TGTGCCAGCAGTGAATTAGGTGCCCGGCGCGGGCAGTTCTTC

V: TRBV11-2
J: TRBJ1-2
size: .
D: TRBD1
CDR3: CASSLGGGGRHYGYTF
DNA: TGTGCCAGCAGCTTAGGAGGGGGCGGAAGACACTATGGCTACACCTTC

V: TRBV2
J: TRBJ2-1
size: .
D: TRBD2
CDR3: CASRLTSGSYNEQFF
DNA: TGTGCCAGCAGACTCACTAGCGGTTCCTACAATGAGCAGTTCTTC

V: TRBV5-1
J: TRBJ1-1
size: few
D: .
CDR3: CASSRTGVETEAFF
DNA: TGCGCCAGCAGTCGTACGGGTGTGGAAACTGAAGCTTTCTTT

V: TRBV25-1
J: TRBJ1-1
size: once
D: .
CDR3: CASSARGRTEEAFF
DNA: TGTGCCAGCAGTGCCAGGGGACGCACTGAAGAAGCTTTCTTT

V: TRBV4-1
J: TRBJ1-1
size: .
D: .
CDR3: CASSQGTLNTEAFF
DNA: TGCGCCAGCTCACAGGGTACGCTGAACACTGAAGCTTTCTTT

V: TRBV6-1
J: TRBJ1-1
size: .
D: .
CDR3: CASSDDYYSMNTEAFF
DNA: TGTGCCAGCAGTGACGACTACTATAGCATGAACACTGAAGCTTTCTTT

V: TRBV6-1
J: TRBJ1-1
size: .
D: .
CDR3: CASSLTVNTEAFF
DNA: TGTGCCAGCAGCCTGACAGTGAACACTGAAGCTTTCTTT

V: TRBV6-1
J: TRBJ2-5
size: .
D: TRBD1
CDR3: CASSEDQQGARETQYF
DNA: TGTGCCAGCAGTGAAGACCAACAGGGGGCCCGTGAGACCCAGTACTTC

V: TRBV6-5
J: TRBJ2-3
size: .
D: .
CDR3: CASRAQDTQYF
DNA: TGTGCCAGCAGAGCCCAAGATACGCAGTATTTT

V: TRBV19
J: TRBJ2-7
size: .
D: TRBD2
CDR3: CASSRPGLAGNEQYF
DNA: TGTGCCAGTAGTAGGCCGGGACTAGCGGGAAACGAGCAGTACTTC

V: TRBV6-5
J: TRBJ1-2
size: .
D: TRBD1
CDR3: CASRQGANYGYTF
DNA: TGTGCCAGCAGACAGGGGGCGAACTATGGCTACACCTTC

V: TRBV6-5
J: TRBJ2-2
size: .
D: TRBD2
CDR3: CASSSGLAGSEELFF
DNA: TGTGCCAGCAGTTCGGGACTAGCGGGATCCGAGGAGCTGTTTTTT

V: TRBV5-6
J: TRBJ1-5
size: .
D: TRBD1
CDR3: CASSLATDRDNQPQHF
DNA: TGTGCCAGCAGCTTGGCCACTGACAGGGACAATCAGCCCCAGCATTTT

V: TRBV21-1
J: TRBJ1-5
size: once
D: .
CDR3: CATLPQHF
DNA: TGTGCCACCCTCCCCCAGCATTTT

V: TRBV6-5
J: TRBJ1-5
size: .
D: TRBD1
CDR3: CASSLGQGENQPQHF
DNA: TGTGCCAGCAGTTTGGGACAGGGAGAAAATCAGCCCCAGCATTTT

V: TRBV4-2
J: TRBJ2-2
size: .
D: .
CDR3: CASSPVSETIVTGELFF
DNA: TGTGCCAGCAGCCCCGTTTCGGAGACCATCGTGACCGGGGAGCTGTTTTTT

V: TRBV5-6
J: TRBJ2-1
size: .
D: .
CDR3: CASSLGSFDYNEQFF
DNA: TGTGCCAGCAGCTTGGGTAGCTTCGACTACAATGAGCAGTTCTTC

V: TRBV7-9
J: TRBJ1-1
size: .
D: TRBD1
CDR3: CASSFPPDRENTEAFF
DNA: TGTGCCAGCAGCTTCCCCCCTGACAGGGAGAACACTGAAGCTTTCTTT

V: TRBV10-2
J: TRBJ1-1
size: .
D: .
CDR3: CASSVALEAFF
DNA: TGCGCCAGCAGTGTAGCCCTTGAAGCTTTCTTT

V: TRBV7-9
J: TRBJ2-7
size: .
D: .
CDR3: CASSLALGLRGYEQYF
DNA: TGTGCCAGCAGCTTAGCGCTGGGCTTAAGGGGCTACGAGCAGTACTTC

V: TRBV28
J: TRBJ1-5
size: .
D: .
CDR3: CASSNIPGQPQHF
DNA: TGTGCCAGCAGCAATATACCCGGTCAGCCCCAGCATTTT

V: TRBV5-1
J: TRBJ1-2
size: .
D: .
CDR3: CASSPDRYGYTF
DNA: TGCGCCAGCAGCCCGGACAGATATGGCTACACCTTC

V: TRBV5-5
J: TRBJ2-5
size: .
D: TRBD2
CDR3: CASSTRLAGPQETQYF
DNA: TGTGCCAGCAGCACCCGACTAGCGGGGCCTCAAGAGACCCAGTACTTC

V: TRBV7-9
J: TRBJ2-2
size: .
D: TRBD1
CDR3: CASSPKGGQGIAGELFF
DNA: TGTGCCAGCAGCCCCAAGGGGGGACAGGGGATCGCCGGGGAGCTGTTTTTT

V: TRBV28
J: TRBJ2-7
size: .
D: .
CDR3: CASSLLYPIYQGKPYEQYF
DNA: TGTGCCAGCAGTTTATTGTATCCGATATATCAGGGTAAGCCTTACGAGCAGTACTTC

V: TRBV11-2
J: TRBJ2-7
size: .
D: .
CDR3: CASSFSQGSYEQYF
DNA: TGTGCCAGCAGCTTCTCCCAGGGTTCGTACGAGCAGTACTTC

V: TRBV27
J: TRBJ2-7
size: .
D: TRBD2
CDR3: CASSLAGVGEQYF
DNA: TGTGCCAGCAGTTTAGCGGGAGTCGGCGAGCAGTACTTC

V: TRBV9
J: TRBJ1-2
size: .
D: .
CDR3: CASSVDRADYGYTF
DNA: TGTGCCAGCAGCGTAGACAGAGCCGACTATGGCTACACCTTC

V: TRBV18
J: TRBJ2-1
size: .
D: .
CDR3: CASSSGIYNEQFF
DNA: TGTGCCAGCTCTTCCGGGATATACAATGAGCAGTTCTTC

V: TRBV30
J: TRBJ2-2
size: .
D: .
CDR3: CAWSYLASLGTGELFF
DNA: TGTGCCTGGAGTTATCTAGCGAGTTTAGGCACCGGGGAGCTGTTTTTT